The clone carrying this TCR beta chain was detected ten times or more. The data were taken from a study of CD8+ T cells in alopecia areata. In each case, RNA was isolated and then reverse transcribed into cDNA as the sequencing template. Libraries were prepared by immunoSEQ multiplex PCR; TCRdb keeps only in-frame clonotypes and omits some of them. Of 200,000 or so clones listed, more than 30% are singletons. As for treatment: oral pan-JAK inhibitor, 5-10 mg twice daily. Germline V gene sequence: CDR1 ENHRY, CDR2 SYGVKD. This CDR3 has 12 amino acids. With 4 bases removed from V and 2 bases from J, the gap between germline ends came to 5 bases.

This TCR derives from a human donor with alopecia areata. The starting material was CD4+ T cells sorted from blood, obtained between weeks 30 and 35, from a patient treated with tofacitinib. The chain joins TRBV10-3 to TRBJ1-2; D is unresolved. CDR3 in amino acids: CAISAGNYGYTF. In nucleotides, the CDR3 is TGTGCCATCAGTGCGGGGAACTATGGCTACACCTTC.